This TCR beta chain is drawn from a study of CD8+ T cells in alopecia areata. Study-wide context: The study gave tofacitinib for 6 to 18 months, then 6 months off drug.

RNA was extracted and reverse transcribed into cDNA as the sequencing template. Sequenced by immunoSEQ multiplex PCR; TCRdb stores in-frame clones only, minus some. The profile shows fewer than 200,000 clones, 59% of them singletons. Per the germline V gene, CDR1 is SGHVS and CDR2 is FQNEAQ. Trimming left V 6 bases short and J 0 bases short, with 12 bases between. CDR3 length: 16 amino acids. This TCR was recovered from a human donor with alopecia areata. This chain uses TRBV7-8 with TRBJ2-6; D might be TRBD2 (6 bases). Source: CD4+ T cells sorted from blood, taken at week 0. The CDR3 region has the DNA TGTGCCAGCAGACCCGGGGGAAGCTCTGGGGCCAACGTCCTGACTTTC. Residues: CASRPGGSSGANVLTF.